This T cell receptor beta chain was found in a study of T cell repertoires in cytomegalovirus infection. At the level of the study: Public signatures in TCR beta pointed to CMV infection and matching HLA type.

The study's findings and limits: CMV-specific HLA-C-restricted TCR beta clonotypes dominated the ex vivo response.

To note about this clonotype: Its antigen remains unknown. The conserved phenylalanine or tryptophan normally closing the CDR3 is absent here, so this likely arose from a read error.

The CDR3 extends over 13 amino acids. Trimming took off 0 bases at V and 1 base at J, with 4 bases between the two ends. From germline, CDR1 is SEHNR and CDR2 FQNEAQ (reference sequence). TCRdb reprocessed the reads via MiXCR and lists one record per CDR3 protein. The sample has fewer than 250,000 distinct CDR3 sequences, 22% seen once. Sequencing used CD8+ T cells from PBMCs. V gene TRBV7-9 combines with J gene TRBJ2-7; D gene unclear. This clonotype was sampled from a human donor in good health (CMV status not recorded). Some clones in this sample may be carry-over from other donors' samples. CDR3 sequence reads: CASSLAGSYEQYL. The DNA for the CDR3 is TGTGCCAGCAGCTTAGCGGGGTCCTACGAGCAGTACCTC.